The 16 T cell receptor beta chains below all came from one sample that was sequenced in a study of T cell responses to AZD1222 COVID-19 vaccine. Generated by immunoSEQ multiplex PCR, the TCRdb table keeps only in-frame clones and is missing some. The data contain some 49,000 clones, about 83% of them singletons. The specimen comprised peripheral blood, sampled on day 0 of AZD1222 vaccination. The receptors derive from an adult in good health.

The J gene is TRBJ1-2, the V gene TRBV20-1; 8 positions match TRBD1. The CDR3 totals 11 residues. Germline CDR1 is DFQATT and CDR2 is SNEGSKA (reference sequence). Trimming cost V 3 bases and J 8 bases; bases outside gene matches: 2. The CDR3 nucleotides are TGCAGTGCTAGGGACAGGGAGGGCTACACCTTC. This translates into CSARDREGYTF.

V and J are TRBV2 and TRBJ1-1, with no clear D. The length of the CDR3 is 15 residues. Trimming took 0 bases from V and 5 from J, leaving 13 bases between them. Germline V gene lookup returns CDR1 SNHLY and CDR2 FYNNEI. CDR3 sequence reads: CASSEAARRRTEAFF. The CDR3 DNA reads TGTGCCAGCAGTGAAGCGGCCCGTCGAAGGACTGAAGCTTTCTTT.

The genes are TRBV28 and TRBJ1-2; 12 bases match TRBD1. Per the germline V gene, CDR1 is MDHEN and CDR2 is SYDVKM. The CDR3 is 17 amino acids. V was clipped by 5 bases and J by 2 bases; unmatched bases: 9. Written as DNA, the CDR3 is TGTGCCAGCAGTCTCTCCGGGACAGGGGGCAAAAACTATGGCTACACCTTC. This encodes CASSLSGTGGKNYGYTF.

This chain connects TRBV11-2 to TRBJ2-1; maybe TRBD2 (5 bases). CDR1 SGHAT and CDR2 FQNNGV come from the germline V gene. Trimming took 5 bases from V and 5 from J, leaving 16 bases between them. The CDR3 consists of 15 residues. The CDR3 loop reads CASSPPSAGNNEQFF. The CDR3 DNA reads TGTGCCAGCAGCCCCCCGTCCGCCGGGAACAATGAGCAGTTCTTC.

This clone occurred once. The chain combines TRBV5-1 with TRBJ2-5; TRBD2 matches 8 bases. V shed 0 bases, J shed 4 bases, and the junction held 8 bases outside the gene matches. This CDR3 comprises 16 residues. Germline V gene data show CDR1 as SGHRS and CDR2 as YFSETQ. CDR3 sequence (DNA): TGCGCCAGCAGCTTGGCATGGGCGGGAGGTGGAGAGACCCAGTACTTC. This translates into CASSLAWAGGGETQYF.

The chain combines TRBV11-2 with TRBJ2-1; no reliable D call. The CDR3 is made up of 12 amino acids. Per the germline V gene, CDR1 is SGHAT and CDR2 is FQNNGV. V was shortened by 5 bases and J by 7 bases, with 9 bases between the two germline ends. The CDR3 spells CASSRSENEQFF. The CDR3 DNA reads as TGTGCCAGCAGCCGTTCGGAAAATGAGCAGTTCTTC.

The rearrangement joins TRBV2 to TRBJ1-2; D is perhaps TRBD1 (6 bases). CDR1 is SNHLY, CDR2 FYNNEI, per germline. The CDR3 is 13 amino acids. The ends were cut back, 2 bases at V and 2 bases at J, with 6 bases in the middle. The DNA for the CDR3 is TGTGCCAGCAGTGAAACAGGGAACTATGGCTACACCTTC. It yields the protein CASSETGNYGYTF.

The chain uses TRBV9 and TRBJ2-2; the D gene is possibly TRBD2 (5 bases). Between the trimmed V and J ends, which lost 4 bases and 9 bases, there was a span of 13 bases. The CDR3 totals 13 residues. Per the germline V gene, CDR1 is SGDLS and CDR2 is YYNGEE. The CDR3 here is CASSKAEGRELFF. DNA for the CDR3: TGTGCCAGCAGCAAGGCCGAGGGCCGGGAGCTGTTTTTT.

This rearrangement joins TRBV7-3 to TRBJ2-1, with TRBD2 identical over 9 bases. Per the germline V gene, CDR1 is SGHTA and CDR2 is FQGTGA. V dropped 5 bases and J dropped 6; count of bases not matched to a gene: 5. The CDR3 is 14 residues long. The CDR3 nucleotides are TGTGCCAGCAGCACGGGACTAGCTGGCAATGAGCAGTTCTTC. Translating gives CASSTGLAGNEQFF.

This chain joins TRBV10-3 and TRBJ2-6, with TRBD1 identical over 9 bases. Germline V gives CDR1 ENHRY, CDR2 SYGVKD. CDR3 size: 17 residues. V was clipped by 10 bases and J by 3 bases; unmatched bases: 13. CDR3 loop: CATQTRDRAIGANVLTF. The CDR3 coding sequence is TGTGCCACCCAGACTAGGGACAGGGCAATTGGGGCCAACGTCCTGACTTTC.

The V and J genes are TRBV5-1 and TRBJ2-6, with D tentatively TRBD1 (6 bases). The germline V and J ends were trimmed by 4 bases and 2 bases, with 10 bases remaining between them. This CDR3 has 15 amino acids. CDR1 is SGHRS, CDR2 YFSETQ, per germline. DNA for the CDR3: TGCGCCAGCAGCGGGGCAGGGGCTGGGGCCAACGTCCTGACTTTC. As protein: CASSGAGAGANVLTF.

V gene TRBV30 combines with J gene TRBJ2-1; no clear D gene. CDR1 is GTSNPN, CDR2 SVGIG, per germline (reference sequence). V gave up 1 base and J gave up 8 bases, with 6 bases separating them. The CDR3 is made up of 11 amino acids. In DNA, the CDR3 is TGTGCCTGGAGTGATTTCGATGAGCAGTTCTTC. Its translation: CAWSDFDEQFF.

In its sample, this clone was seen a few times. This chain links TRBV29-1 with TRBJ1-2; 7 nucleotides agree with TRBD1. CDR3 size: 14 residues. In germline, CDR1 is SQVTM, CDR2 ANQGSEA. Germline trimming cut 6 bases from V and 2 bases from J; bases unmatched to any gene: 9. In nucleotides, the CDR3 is TGCAGCGTGAAGACAGGGCCTGGAAACTATGGCTACACCTTC. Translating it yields CSVKTGPGNYGYTF.

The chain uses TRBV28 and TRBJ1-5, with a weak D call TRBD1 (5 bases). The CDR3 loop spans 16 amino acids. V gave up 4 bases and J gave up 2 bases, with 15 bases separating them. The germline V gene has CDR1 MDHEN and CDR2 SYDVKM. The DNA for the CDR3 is TGTGCCAGCAGTTCATGGGGGAGGGGAGGCAATCAGCCCCAGCATTTT. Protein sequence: CASSSWGRGGNQPQHF.

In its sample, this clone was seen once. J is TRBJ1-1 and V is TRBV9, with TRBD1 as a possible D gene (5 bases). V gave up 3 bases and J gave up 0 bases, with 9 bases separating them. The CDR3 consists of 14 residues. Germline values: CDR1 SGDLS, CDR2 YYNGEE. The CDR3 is CASSGEGVNTEAFF. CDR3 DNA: TGTGCCAGCAGCGGAGAAGGGGTGAACACTGAAGCTTTCTTT.

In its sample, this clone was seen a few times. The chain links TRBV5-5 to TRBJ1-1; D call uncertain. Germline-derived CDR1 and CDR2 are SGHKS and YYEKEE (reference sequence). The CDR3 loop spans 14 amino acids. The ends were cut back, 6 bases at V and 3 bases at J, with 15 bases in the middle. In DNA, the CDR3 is TGTGCCAGCACCACTGGCGGCGGGTACACTGAAGCTTTCTTT. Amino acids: CASTTGGGYTEAFF.